This T cell receptor (beta chain) was captured in a study of blood T cell repertoires in COVID-19. Study at large: PBMCs, B-cell-depleted T cells, or T cells provided the cDNA or gDNA that made up the material.

Germline V lookup: CDR1 SGHRS, CDR2 YFSETQ. V lost 1 base and J lost 4; bases outside the gene matches: 9. The CDR3 contains 17 residues. TCRdb's copy holds only in-frame clones and misses some; the assay was immunoSEQ multiplex PCR. The sample shows roughly 160,000 clones, approximately 90% of them seen only once. The source of this sequence is a man younger than 35 with acute or convalescent COVID-19. Material: peripheral blood. The rearrangement uses TRBV5-1 and TRBJ2-3; 10 bases agree with TRBD1. As DNA, the CDR3 is TGCGCCAGCAGCTTGTATTCCGGGACAGGGGAGGCAGATACGCAGTATTTT. It yields the protein CASSLYSGTGEADTQYF.